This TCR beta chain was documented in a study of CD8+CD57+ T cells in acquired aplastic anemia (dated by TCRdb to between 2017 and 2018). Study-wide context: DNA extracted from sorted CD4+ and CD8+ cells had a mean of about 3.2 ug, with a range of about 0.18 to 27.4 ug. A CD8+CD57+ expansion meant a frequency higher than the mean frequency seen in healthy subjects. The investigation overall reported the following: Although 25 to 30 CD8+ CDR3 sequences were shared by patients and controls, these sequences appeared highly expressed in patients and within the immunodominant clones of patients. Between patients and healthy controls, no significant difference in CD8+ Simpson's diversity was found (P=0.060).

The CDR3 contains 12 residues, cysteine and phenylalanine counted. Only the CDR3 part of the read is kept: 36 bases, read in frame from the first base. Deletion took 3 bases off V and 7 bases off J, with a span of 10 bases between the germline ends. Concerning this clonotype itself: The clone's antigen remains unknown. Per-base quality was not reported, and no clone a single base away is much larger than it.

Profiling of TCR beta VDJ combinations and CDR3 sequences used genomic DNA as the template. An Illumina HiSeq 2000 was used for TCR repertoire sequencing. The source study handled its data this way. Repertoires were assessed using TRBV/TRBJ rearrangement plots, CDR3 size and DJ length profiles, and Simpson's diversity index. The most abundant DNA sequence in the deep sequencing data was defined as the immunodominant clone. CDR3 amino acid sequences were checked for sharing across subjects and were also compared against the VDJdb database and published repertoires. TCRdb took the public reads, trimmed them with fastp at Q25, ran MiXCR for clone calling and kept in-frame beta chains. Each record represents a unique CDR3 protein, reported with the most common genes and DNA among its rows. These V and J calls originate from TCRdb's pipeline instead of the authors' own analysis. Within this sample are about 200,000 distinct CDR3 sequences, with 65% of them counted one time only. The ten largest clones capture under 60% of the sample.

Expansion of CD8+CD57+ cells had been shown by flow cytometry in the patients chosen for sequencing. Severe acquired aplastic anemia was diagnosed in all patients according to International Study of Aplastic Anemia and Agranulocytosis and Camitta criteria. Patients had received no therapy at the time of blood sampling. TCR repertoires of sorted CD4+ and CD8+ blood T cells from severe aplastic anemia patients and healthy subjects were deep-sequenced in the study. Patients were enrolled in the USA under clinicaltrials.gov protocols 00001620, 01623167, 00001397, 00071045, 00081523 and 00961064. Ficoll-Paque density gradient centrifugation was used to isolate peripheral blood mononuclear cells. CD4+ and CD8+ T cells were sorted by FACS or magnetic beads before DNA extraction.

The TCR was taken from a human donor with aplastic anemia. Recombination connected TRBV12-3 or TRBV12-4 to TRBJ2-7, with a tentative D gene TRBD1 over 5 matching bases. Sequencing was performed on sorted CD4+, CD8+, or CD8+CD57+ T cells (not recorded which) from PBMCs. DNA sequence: TGTGCCAGCAGTTTGGGGCGACTGGAGCAGTACTTC. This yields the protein CASSLGRLEQYF.